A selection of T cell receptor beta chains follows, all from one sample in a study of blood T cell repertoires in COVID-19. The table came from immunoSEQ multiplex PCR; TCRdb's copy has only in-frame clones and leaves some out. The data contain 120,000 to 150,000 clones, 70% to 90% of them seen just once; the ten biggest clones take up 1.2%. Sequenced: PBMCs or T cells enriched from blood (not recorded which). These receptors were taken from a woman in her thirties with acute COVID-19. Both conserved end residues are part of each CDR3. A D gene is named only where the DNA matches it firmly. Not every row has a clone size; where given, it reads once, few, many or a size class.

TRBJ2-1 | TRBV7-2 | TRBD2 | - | TGTGCCAGCAGCTTAGCCGCGGGGCTAGCGGGATACAATGAGCAGTTCTTC | CASSLAAGLAGYNEQFF
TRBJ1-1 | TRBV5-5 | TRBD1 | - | TGTGCCAGCAGGTACGGGACAGTTTCTGAAGCTTTCTTT | CASRYGTVSEAFF
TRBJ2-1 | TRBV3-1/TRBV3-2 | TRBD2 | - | TGTGCCAGCAGCCACCCTCCTAGCGGGAGGACTGAGCAGTTCTTC | CASSHPPSGRTEQFF
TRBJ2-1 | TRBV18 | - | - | TGTGCCAGCTCAAAAGACTCGTCATACAATGAGCAGTTCTTC | CASSKDSSYNEQFF
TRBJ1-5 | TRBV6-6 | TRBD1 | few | TGTGCCAGCACCTACGAGACAGGGGGGAATCAGCCCCAGCATTTT | CASTYETGGNQPQHF
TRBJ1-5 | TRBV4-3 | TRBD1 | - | TGCGCCAGCAGCCAAGGACAGGGAGGTCAGCCCCAGCATTTT | CASSQGQGGQPQHF
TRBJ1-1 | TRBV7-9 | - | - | TGTGCCAGCCACAGGGTCAACACTGAAGCTTTCTTT | CASHRVNTEAFF
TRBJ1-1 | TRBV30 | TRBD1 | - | TGTGCCTGGATAGGACAGGGGTACACTGAAGCTTTCTTT | CAWIGQGYTEAFF
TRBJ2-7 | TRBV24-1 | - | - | TGTGCCACCAGTGATTCCAGGGGAAGGTCCTACGAGCAGTACTTC | CATSDSRGRSYEQYF
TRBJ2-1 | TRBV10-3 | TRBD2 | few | TGTGCCATCAGCCAGCGGGAACATGTTGAGCAGTTCTTC | CAISQREHVEQFF
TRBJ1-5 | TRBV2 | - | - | TGTGCCAGCAGGGATCGGACTCGGGCGGGGCCCCAGCATTTT | CASRDRTRAGPQHF
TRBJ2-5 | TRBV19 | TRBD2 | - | TGTGCCAGTAGTATCACCGGGACTAGCAGCCAAGAGACCCAGTACTTC | CASSITGTSSQETQYF
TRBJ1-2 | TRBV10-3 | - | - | TGTGCCATCAGTGAGTCCGTCAGAATAGCTGGCTACACCTTC | CAISESVRIAGYTF
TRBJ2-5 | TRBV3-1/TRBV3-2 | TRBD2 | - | TGTGCCAGCAGCCAAGAGAAACGGACTAGCGGGAGGAAGACCCAGTACTTC | CASSQEKRTSGRKTQYF
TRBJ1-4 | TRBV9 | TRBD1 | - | TGTGCCAGCAGCGAAGACAGGGTGGCAACTAATGAAAAACTGTTTTTT | CASSEDRVATNEKLFF
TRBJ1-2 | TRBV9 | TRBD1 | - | TGTGCCAGCAGCCCGGGGGGACAGGTCCCTAACTATGGCTACACCTTC | CASSPGGQVPNYGYTF